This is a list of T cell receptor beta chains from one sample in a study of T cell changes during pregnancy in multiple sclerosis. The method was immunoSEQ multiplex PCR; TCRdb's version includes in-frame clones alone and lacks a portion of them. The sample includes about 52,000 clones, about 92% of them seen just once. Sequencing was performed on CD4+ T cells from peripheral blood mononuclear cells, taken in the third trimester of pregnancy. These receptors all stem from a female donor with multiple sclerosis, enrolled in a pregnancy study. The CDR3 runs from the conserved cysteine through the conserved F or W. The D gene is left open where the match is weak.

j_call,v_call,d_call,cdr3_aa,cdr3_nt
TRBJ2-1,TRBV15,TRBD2,CATSREGTSGYNEQFF,TGTGCCACCAGCAGAGAAGGGACTAGCGGCTACAATGAGCAGTTCTTC
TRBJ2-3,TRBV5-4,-,CASSLSSGADTQYF,TGTGCCAGCAGCTTGTCCTCCGGGGCAGATACGCAGTATTTT
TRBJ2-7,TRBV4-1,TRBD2,CASSQDPSGQTYEQYF,TGCGCCAGCAGCCAAGACCCTAGCGGGCAGACCTACGAGCAGTACTTC
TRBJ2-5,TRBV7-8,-,CASTITTGSGETQYF,TGTGCCAGCACCATAACAACAGGGTCAGGAGAGACCCAGTACTTC
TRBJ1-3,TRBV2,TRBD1,CASSRTSGAGQGAHYSGNTIYF,TGTGCCAGCAGTCGAACGTCCGGTGCGGGACAGGGGGCGCATTACTCTGGAAACACCATATATTTT
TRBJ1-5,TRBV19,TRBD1,CASSIPGTGNQPQHF,TGTGCCAGTAGTATCCCCGGGACAGGGAATCAGCCCCAGCATTTT
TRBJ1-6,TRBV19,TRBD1,CASSIGQGVSPLHF,TGTGCCAGTAGTATCGGACAGGGGGTATCACCCCTCCACTTT
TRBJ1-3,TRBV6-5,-,CASSYSGRSFGNTIYF,TGTGCCAGCAGTTACTCTGGCCGCTCCTTTGGAAACACCATATATTTT
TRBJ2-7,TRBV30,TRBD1,CAWRLPDRGLYYEQYF,TGTGCCTGGCGATTACCCGACAGGGGGCTATACTACGAGCAGTACTTC
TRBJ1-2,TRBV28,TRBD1,CASSDTGTGYGYTF,TGTGCCAGCAGTGATACCGGGACAGGCTATGGCTACACCTTC
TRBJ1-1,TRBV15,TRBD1,CATSPDYTTGNMNTEAFF,TGTGCCACCAGCCCCGATTACACGACAGGGAACATGAATACTGAAGCTTTCTTT